The next 32 T cell receptor beta chains were all read from a single sample in a study of T cells after yellow fever vaccination. MiXCR, applied by TCRdb to the 5' RACE reads, yields one record per CDR3 protein. Of some 350,000 distinct CDR3 sequences listed, 8.5% to 9% were seen once; the top ten hold about a sixth. The specimen comprised PBMCs, sampled on the day of the first yellow fever vaccination. These receptors came from a man younger than 35 who received the YFV17D yellow fever vaccine.

In this sample, this clonotype turned up a few times. The rearrangement uses TRBV5-6 and TRBJ2-7, with a tentative D call TRBD2 (5 bases). CDR3 length equals 15 residues. Between the trimmed V and J ends, which lost 6 bases and 2 bases, there was a span of 18 bases. Germline CDR1 reads SGHDT; CDR2 reads YYEEEE. The CDR3 sequence is CASTGSMRATYEQYF. The CDR3 DNA sequence: TGTGCCAGCACCGGCTCTATGAGGGCCACCTACGAGCAGTACTTC.

J is TRBJ2-2 and V is TRBV3-1; D gene ambiguous. This CDR3 region has 13 residues. Germline CDR1 LGHDT, CDR2 YNNKEL (reference sequence). Trimming stripped 2 bases from V and 7 bases from J, with 8 bases between. DNA for the CDR3: TGTGCCAGCAGCCAATCGATTGACGGGGAGCTGTTTTTT. Protein sequence: CASSQSIDGELFF.

This clonotype appeared many times. The rearrangement links TRBV20-1 to TRBJ2-1, with TRBD2 matching 9 bases. The V and J ends lost 0 bases and 4 bases, in that order; junction bases with no gene match: 4. The CDR3 length is 15 residues. Germline CDR1 and CDR2: DFQATT and SNEGSKA (reference sequence). In DNA form, the CDR3 reads TGCAGTGCTAGAGATCGTAGCGGGGGTTACAATGAGCAGTTCTTC. It is translated as CSARDRSGGYNEQFF.

This clonotype was picked up many times. V is TRBV9 and J is TRBJ1-2, with a weak D call TRBD1 (5 bases). The CDR3 is 12 amino acids. Looked up from germline, CDR1 is SGDLS and CDR2 is YYNGEE. V was trimmed by 0 bases and J by 6 bases, leaving 6 bases between them. The CDR3: CASSVGGDGYTF. The DNA of the CDR3 is TGTGCCAGCAGCGTAGGAGGGGATGGCTACACCTTC.

This clonotype has only a few counts. The V and J genes are TRBV20-1 and TRBJ1-2, with D possibly being TRBD1 (6 bases). The germline V gene encodes CDR1 DFQATT and CDR2 SNEGSKA (reference sequence). The CDR3 runs 15 residues. Trimming removed 5 bases at V and 4 bases at J, with 20 bases between. This CDR3 reads CSAQPQQGRSYGYTF. DNA for the CDR3: TGCAGTGCTCAGCCCCAGCAGGGGAGGTCCTATGGCTACACCTTC.

This clonotype was seen only a few times. The chain uses TRBV28 and TRBJ2-2, with D tentatively TRBD2 (6 bases). The V end lost 4 bases, the J end lost 2 bases, and 17 bases lay between the germline ends. Germline CDR1 MDHEN, CDR2 SYDVKM. The CDR3 consists of 17 residues. The CDR3 reads CASSSEAAGGNTGELFF. CDR3 in DNA: TGTGCCAGCAGTTCCGAAGCTGCCGGGGGTAACACCGGGGAGCTGTTTTTT.

This clonotype was detected only a few times. The V and J genes are TRBV7-3 and TRBJ2-3, with D possibly TRBD1 on 6 matching bases. The CDR3 covers 14 residues. In germline, CDR1 is SGHTA, CDR2 FQGTGA. Trimming removed 5 bases from V and 4 bases from J, with 13 bases in between. The CDR3: CASSPDRLPDTQYF. The DNA for the CDR3 is TGTGCCAGCAGCCCCGACAGGCTCCCAGATACGCAGTATTTT.

The chain's CDR3 is CASSFAPRGGYEQYF. The DNA of the CDR3 is TGTGCCAGCAGTTTCGCCCCCCGGGGGGGTTACGAGCAGTACTTC. The genes are TRBV27 and TRBJ2-7; 8 nucleotides match TRBD2. The CDR3 is 15 amino acids. The germline CDR1 and CDR2 sequences are MNHEY and SMNVEV (reference sequence). V lost 3 bases to trimming and J lost 4 bases; unmatched junction nucleotides: 8.

This clonotype was picked up many times. The rearrangement uses TRBV6-5 and TRBJ2-7; 7 bases align to TRBD1. Germline trimming cut 1 base from V and 6 bases from J; bases unmatched to any gene: 9. The CDR3 sequence is 15 residues long. CDR1 and CDR2 (germline): MNHEY, SVGAGI. The CDR3 DNA is TGTGCCAGCAGTTACTTTAGGACCGGGACAGCCGAGCAGTACTTC. It yields the protein CASSYFRTGTAEQYF.

This clonotype was seen a few times. The V call is TRBV2, the J call TRBJ1-4; no definite D call. V lost 5 bases, J lost 5 bases, and 12 bases lay in between. Germline V lookup: CDR1 SNHLY, CDR2 FYNNEI. The CDR3 consists of 14 residues. The CDR3 bases are TGTGCCAGCAGTATTTTACAGTTCAATGAAAAACTGTTTTTT. This gives the protein CASSILQFNEKLFF.

This clonotype was observed a few times. The gene calls are TRBV11-2 and TRBJ1-1; D is ambiguous. The germline V gene encodes CDR1 SGHAT and CDR2 FQNNGV. The V and J ends lost 0 bases and 4 bases respectively, with 18 bases between them. The CDR3 spans 17 residues. CDR3 sequence: CASSLDLTSTRSTEAFF. CDR3 nucleotides: TGTGCCAGCAGCTTAGATTTGACGTCAACCCGATCCACTGAAGCTTTCTTT.

DNA for the CDR3: TGTGCCAGCAGCCAAGGGGGGGCCGGGGGGTTTCATGAGCAGTTCTTC. It specifies CASSQGGAGGFHEQFF. The chain has TRBV4-2 and TRBJ2-1; D might be TRBD2 (7 bases). The CDR3 spans 16 residues. V was pared by 1 base and J by 8 bases, with 18 bases between. Germline CDR1 and CDR2: LGHNA and YNFKEQ.

The J gene is TRBJ2-5, the V gene TRBV12-3 or TRBV12-4; 7 bases map to TRBD1. The CDR3 is 13 residues long. J gave up 5 bases and V 6 bases, and 6 bases lay outside the gene matches. For the CDR3, the DNA is TGTGCCAGCAGGGGGACAGCCAAGGAGACCCAGTACTTC. As protein: CASRGTAKETQYF.

This clonotype appeared many times. The chain joins TRBV7-9 to TRBJ1-4; no definite D call. Germline values: CDR1 SEHNR, CDR2 FQNEAQ (reference sequence). Trimming removed 5 bases at V and 7 bases at J, with 8 bases between. The CDR3 is 12 residues long. The chain's CDR3 is CASSKMSEKLFF. The CDR3 bases are TGTGCCAGCAGCAAGATGAGTGAAAAACTGTTTTTT.

This clonotype was recorded a few times. The V call is TRBV6-1, the J call TRBJ1-2; D uncertain. Germline V lookup: CDR1 MNHNS, CDR2 SASEGT. V was clipped by 2 bases and J by 4 bases, with 11 bases between them. This CDR3 contains 14 residues. The DNA of the CDR3 is TGTGCCAGCAGTGAAAATATGGCAGGCTATGGCTACACCTTC. It specifies CASSENMAGYGYTF.

This clonotype was detected many times. The rearrangement uses TRBV5-1 and TRBJ2-7; possible D gene TRBD1, 6 bases. Between the trimmed V and J ends, which lost 3 bases and 3 bases, there was a span of 10 bases. The germline CDR1 and CDR2 sequences are SGHRS and YFSETQ. The CDR3 spans 13 residues. CDR3 sequence reads: CASSYRRGYEQYF. The CDR3 nucleotides read TGCGCCAGCAGCTACCGCAGGGGCTACGAGCAGTACTTC.

This clonotype was counted ten times or more. This chain links TRBV20-1 with TRBJ2-1, with D perhaps TRBD1 or TRBD2 (5 bases each). The V end was cut by 5 bases, the J end by 0 bases, with 11 bases between. CDR3 length: 14 amino acids. Germline CDR1 is DFQATT and CDR2 is SNEGSKA (reference sequence). CDR3 residues: CSAGGPGSYNEQFF. The CDR3 DNA reads TGCAGTGCTGGGGGTCCCGGCTCCTACAATGAGCAGTTCTTC.

This chain uses TRBV7-2 with TRBJ1-3; 8 bases are a match to TRBD1. CDR3 size: 15 residues. Germline-derived CDR1 and CDR2 are SGHTA and FQGNSA. The junction had 2 bases not matched to a gene; V was cut back by 3 bases and J by 1 base. The CDR3 DNA is TGTGCCAGCAGCTTCGGACAGGGTTCTGGAAACACCATATATTTT. Its protein is CASSFGQGSGNTIYF.

This clonotype was counted a few times. The gene calls are TRBV18 and TRBJ2-6; D is possibly TRBD1 or TRBD2 (5 bases each). This CDR3 spans 16 amino acids. Germline V gene sequence: CDR1 KGHSH, CDR2 LQKENI. V lost 6 bases, J lost 0 bases, and 12 bases lay in between. In DNA form, the CDR3 reads TGTGCCAGCTCCCCAACGGGGACCTCTGGGGCCAACGTCCTGACTTTC. Translated, it gives CASSPTGTSGANVLTF.

This chain uses TRBV6-5 with TRBJ2-7; D is unresolved. There are 14 residues in the CDR3. V dropped 2 bases and J dropped 1 base, with 9 bases sitting between them. Germline assignment: CDR1 MNHEY and CDR2 SVGAGI. Here the CDR3 DNA reads TGTGCCAGCAGTTACAATCCAGATTCCTACGAGCAGTACGTC. It translates to CASSYNPDSYEQYV.

V is TRBV7-3 and J is TRBJ2-1, with 11 bases identical to TRBD2. The J segment lost 7 bases and the V segment lost 6 bases, leaving 5 bases of the junction unmatched. Germline V gives CDR1 SGHTA, CDR2 FQGTGA. The CDR3 loop spans 14 amino acids. CDR3 protein: CASRIAGGPNEQFF. The CDR3 DNA reads as TGTGCCAGCAGAATAGCGGGGGGGCCGAATGAGCAGTTCTTC. The entire variable domain, with the rest obtained from reference TRBV7-3 and TRBJ2-1, is as follows: GAGVSQTPSNKVTEKGKYVELRCDPISGHTALYWYRQSLGQGPEFLIYFQGTGAADDSGLPNDRFFAVRPEGSVSTLKIQRTERGDSAVYLCASRIAGGPNEQFFGPGTRLTVL.

The chain employs TRBV9 and TRBJ2-3, with D unclear. This CDR3 contains 15 residues. Germline CDR1 and CDR2: SGDLS and YYNGEE. Between the trimmed V and J ends, which lost 1 base and 1 base, there was a span of 10 bases. The CDR3 loop is CASSVQRWGTDTQYF. The CDR3, as DNA: TGTGCCAGCAGCGTACAAAGGTGGGGCACAGATACGCAGTATTTT.

The rearrangement joins TRBV9 to TRBJ1-2, with D maybe TRBD1 (5 bases). Germline values: CDR1 SGDLS, CDR2 YYNGEE. V was trimmed by 0 bases and J by 4 bases, leaving 13 bases between them. This CDR3 is built from 15 residues. Written as DNA, the CDR3 is TGTGCCAGCAGCGTAGCTCCGGGAGGGGCCTATGGCTACACCTTC. It encodes CASSVAPGGAYGYTF. The full variable domain, its missing parts supplied by reference TRBV9 and TRBJ1-2, is DSGVTQTPKHLITATGQRVTLRCSPRSGDLSVYWYQQSLDQGLQFLIQYYNGEERAKGNILERFSAQQFPDLHSELNLSSLELGDSALYFCASSVAPGGAYGYTFGSGTRLTVV.

This clonotype has a handful of counts. The chain carries TRBV6-2 or TRBV6-3 and TRBJ2-5, with D tentatively TRBD2 (5 bases). Germline CDR1 and CDR2: MNHEY and SVGEGT. V shed 2 bases and J shed 7 bases, with 14 bases lying between them. The CDR3 totals 14 residues. The DNA of the CDR3 is TGTGCCAGCAGTTACGTCCTCAGCGCGGGGACCCAGTACTTC. Its protein product is CASSYVLSAGTQYF.

This clonotype was counted ten times or more. This chain links TRBV7-9 with TRBJ2-3; 7 bases fit TRBD1. This CDR3 is 13 amino acids long. Per the germline V gene, CDR1 is SEHNR and CDR2 is FQNEAQ (reference sequence). The ends lost 8 bases at V and 4 bases at J; junction bases unmatched: 6. As DNA, the CDR3 is TGTGCCAGCGGGGGACAGAGCTCAGATACGCAGTATTTT. It codes for CASGGQSSDTQYF.

The chain has TRBV7-9 and TRBJ1-5; D is possibly TRBD1 (6 bases). The CDR3 loop spans 14 amino acids. The V gene's germline CDR1 is SEHNR and CDR2 FQNEAQ (reference sequence). The V end was cut by 8 bases, the J end by 6 bases, with 17 bases between. The DNA for the CDR3 is TGTGCCAGCGGGGGGCAGGACCTCATTCAGCCCCAGCATTTT. Encoded protein: CASGGQDLIQPQHF.

This clonotype has a count of ten or more. V gene TRBV7-8 combines with J gene TRBJ2-7, with D maybe TRBD2 (5 bases). V lost 5 bases, J lost 2 bases, and 19 bases lay in between. CDR1 is SGHVS and CDR2 is FQNEAQ in the germline V gene. The CDR3 extends over 16 amino acids. In DNA, the CDR3 is TGTGCCAGCAGCCCCGAGAATAGAGGGTATACCTACGAGCAGTACTTC. Translation gives CASSPENRGYTYEQYF.

In this sample, this clonotype turned up many times. The J gene is TRBJ1-2, the V gene TRBV4-1, with D tentatively TRBD1 (5 bases). This CDR3 region has 15 residues. V gave up 0 bases and J gave up 7 bases, with 15 bases separating them. Germline loops: CDR1 MGHRA, CDR2 YSYEKL. CDR3 sequence: CASSQDTRGVRGYTF. The DNA for the CDR3 is TGCGCCAGCAGCCAAGATACAAGAGGGGTCCGTGGCTACACCTTC.

The V call is TRBV3-1, the J call TRBJ2-3; D ambiguous. V was trimmed by 0 bases and J by 0 bases, leaving 7 bases between them. CDR3 length: 15 amino acids. CDR1 and CDR2 from the germline V gene are LGHDT and YNNKEL (reference sequence). The CDR3, as DNA: TGTGCCAGCAGCCAAGATTGGCTAAGCACAGATACGCAGTATTTT. Its translation: CASSQDWLSTDTQYF.

This clonotype appeared a few times. CDR3 sequence (DNA): TGCGCCAGCAGCCAAGATGCCAGAATGACCCACCGGGTTACCGATACGCAGTATTTT. Protein: CASSQDARMTHRVTDTQYF. This chain joins TRBV4-3 and TRBJ2-3; D unclear. The CDR3 sequence is 19 residues long. From germline, CDR1 is LGHNA and CDR2 YSLEER. The V and J ends lost 0 bases and 6 bases respectively, with 25 bases between them.

The rearrangement links TRBV18 to TRBJ1-2; 8 bases are a match to TRBD1. The CDR3 runs to 14 residues. CDR1 and CDR2 from the germline V gene are KGHSH and LQKENI. Losses at the gene ends were 6 bases for V and 7 bases for J; bases not matched to a gene: 10. For the CDR3, the DNA is TGTGCCAGCTCTCGAGTGGGCACAGGGGGTGGCTACACCTTC. Encoded protein: CASSRVGTGGGYTF.

This chain joins TRBV7-2 and TRBJ1-5; 8 bases are a match to TRBD1. This CDR3 region has 14 residues. J was trimmed by 7 bases and V by 2 bases; bases with no gene match: 4. Germline CDR1 SGHTA, CDR2 FQGNSA. As DNA, the CDR3 is TGTGCCAGCAGCTTAAACAGGGGGGGACAGCCCCAGCATTTT. This sequence encodes CASSLNRGGQPQHF.